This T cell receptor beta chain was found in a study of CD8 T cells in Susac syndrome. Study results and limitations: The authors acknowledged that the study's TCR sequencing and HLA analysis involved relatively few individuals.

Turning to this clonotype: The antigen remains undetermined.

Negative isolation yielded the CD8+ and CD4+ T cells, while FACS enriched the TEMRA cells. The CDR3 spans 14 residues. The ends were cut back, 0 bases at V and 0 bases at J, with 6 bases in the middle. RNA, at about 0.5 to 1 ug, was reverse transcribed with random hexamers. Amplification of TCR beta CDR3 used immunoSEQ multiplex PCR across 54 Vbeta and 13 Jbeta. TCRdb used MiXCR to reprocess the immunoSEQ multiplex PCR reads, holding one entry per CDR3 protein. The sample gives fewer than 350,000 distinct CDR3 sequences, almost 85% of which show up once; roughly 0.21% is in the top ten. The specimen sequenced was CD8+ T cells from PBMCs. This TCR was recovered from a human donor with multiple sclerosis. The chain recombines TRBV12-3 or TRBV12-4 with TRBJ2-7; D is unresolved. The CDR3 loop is CASSLAGHSYEQYF. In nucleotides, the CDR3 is TGTGCCAGCAGTTTAGCGGGTCACTCCTACGAGCAGTACTTC.